The T cell receptor (beta chain) described here comes from a study of identical twins. Notes on the study in general: Within cord blood, abundant beta clonotypes carried fewer insertions, but memory repertoires showed no such trend. Where beta out-of-frame sequences were concerned, excess twin sharing was weaker. Out-of-frame alpha sequences shared between twins exhibited an excess of low generation probability.

The CDR3 totals 18 residues. J was trimmed by 0 bases and V by 6 bases; bases with no gene match: 14. CDR1 MNHEY and CDR2 SVGEGT come from the germline V gene. On this clonotype: Its antigen is unidentified.

cDNA molecules carried unique molecular identifiers, and template switching added a universal primer site. Each CDR3 protein gets one entry after TCRdb re-called the 5' RACE reads with MiXCR. Seen here are roughly 1.6 million distinct CDR3 sequences, about 31% observed once, and the top ten hold 0.25% to 0.3%. The rearrangement joins TRBV6-2 or TRBV6-3 to TRBJ2-1, with TRBD2 matching 7 bases. The sequence was obtained from a newborn girl in good health. The sequencing input was cord blood. CDR3 nucleotide sequence: TGTGCCAGCAGCCACGGGCTAGCGGACGGACTCTCCTACAATGAGCAGTTCTTC. Residues: CASSHGLADGLSYNEQFF.